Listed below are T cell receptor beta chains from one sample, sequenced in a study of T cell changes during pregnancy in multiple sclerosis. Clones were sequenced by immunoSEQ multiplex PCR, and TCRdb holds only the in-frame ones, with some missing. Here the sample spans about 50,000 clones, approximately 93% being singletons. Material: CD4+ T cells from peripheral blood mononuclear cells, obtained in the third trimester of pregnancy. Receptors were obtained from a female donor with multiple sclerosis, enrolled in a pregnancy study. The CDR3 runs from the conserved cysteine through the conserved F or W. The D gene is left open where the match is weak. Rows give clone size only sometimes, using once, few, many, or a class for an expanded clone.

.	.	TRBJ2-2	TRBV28	TGTGCCAGCAACCGACTAGTAGTGCGGGAGCTGTTTTTT	CASNRLVVRELFF
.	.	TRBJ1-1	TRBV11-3	TGTGCCAGCACCCGGGAGTGGGACACTGAAGCTTTCTTT	CASTREWDTEAFF
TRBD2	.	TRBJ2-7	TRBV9	TGTGCCAGCAGCTTGCGGACTAGCGGGAGGGACGAGCAGTACTTC	CASSLRTSGRDEQYF
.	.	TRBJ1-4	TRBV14	TGTGCCAGCAGCCCCGGCCGGACAGAACTCTATGAAAAACTGTTTTTT	CASSPGRTELYEKLFF
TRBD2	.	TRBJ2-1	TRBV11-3	TGTGCCAGCAGCCCCCGGAGACTAGCGGGAGGGCCTGCCAATGAGCAGTTCTTC	CASSPRRLAGGPANEQFF
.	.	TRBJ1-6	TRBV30	TGTGCCTGGACCAAAGGGGTTAGAGACAACCTGCCAAATTCACCCCTCCACTTT	CAWTKGVRDNLPNSPLHF
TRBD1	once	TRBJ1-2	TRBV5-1	TGCGCCAGCAGCTTAGGACAGGGTCAAGGCTACACCTTC	CASSLGQGQGYTF
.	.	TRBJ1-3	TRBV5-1	TGCGCCAGCAGTGGGGCAGAAATGGCCTCTGGAAACACCATATATTTT	CASSGAEMASGNTIYF
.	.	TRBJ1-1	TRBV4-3	TGCGCCAGCAGCCAAGATGACGGCGCGGATACTTTCTTT	CASSQDDGADTFF
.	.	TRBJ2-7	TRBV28	TGTGCCAGCAGTTTAATTAGCGGAGGGCGGGAGCAGTACTTC	CASSLISGGREQYF
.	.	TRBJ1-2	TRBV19	TGTGCCAGTAGTATCGGAGGTGGGGACTATGGCTACACCTTC	CASSIGGGDYGYTF
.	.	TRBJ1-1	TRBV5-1	TGCGCCAGCAGCTTGGCCCAGGGAAGGGCCCAAAACACTGAAGCTTTCTTT	CASSLAQGRAQNTEAFF
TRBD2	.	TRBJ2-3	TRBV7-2	TGTGCCAGCAGCCCCCGGACTAGCGGGAGTACTAGCACAGATACGCAGTATTTT	CASSPRTSGSTSTDTQYF
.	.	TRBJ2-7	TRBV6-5	TGTGCCAGCAGTTACTGGGGGACATACGAGCAGTACTTC	CASSYWGTYEQYF
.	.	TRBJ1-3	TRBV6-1	TGTGCCAGCAGGGGTCGGAGGACCTCTGGAAACACCATATATTTT	CASRGRRTSGNTIYF
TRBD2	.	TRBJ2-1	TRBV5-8	TGTGCCAGCAGCGGGGGGGAGTCCTACAATGAGCAGTTCTTC	CASSGGESYNEQFF
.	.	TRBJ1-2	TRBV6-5	TGTGCCAGCAGTTTCTCCCCGGACAGCTATGGCTACACCTTC	CASSFSPDSYGYTF
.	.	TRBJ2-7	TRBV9	TGTGCCAGCAGCGTAGACAGCGGTCTATACTACGAGCAGTACTTC	CASSVDSGLYYEQYF
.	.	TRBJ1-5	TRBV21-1	TGTGCCAGCACCCTGGCGGCTCAAGATCAGCCCCAGCATTTT	CASTLAAQDQPQHF
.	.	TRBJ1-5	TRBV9	TGTGCCAGCAGCGTATACAGGGTGAGGAGCAATCAGCCCCAGCATTTT	CASSVYRVRSNQPQHF
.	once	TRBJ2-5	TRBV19	TGTGCCAGCCAACAGGGAAACCAAGAGACCCAGTACTTC	CASQQGNQETQYF
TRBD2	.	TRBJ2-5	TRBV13	TGTGCCAGCAGTAAGCGCGGGGGGGGCCAAGAGACCCAGTACTTC	CASSKRGGGQETQYF
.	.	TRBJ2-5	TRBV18	TGTGCCGCGAGCAGAAGCGACAGGCCGTTGACCCAGTACTTC	CAASRSDRPLTQYF